The clone carrying this T cell receptor beta chain was seen once. As yet, its antigen is unknown. The data were obtained in a study of cytomegalovirus exposure and HLA in healthy donors. Study-wide results and limits: Rarity characterized most TCR sequences, yet some public TCRs appeared in many donors.

In the PCR, 60 Vbeta and 13 Jbeta primers were used. Libraries were prepared by immunoSEQ multiplex PCR; TCRdb keeps only in-frame clonotypes and omits some of them. The sample yields under 150,000 clones, roughly 60% seen once. Germline loops: CDR1 SEHNR, CDR2 FQNEAQ (reference sequence). The CDR3 extends over 13 amino acids. Trimming took 1 base from V and 4 from J, leaving 7 bases between them. V and J are TRBV7-9 and TRBJ1-1; D remains ambiguous. The material sequenced was PBMCs. This sequence was found in a man aged 40-55 years in good health and CMV-seropositive. The DNA for the CDR3 is TGTGCCAGCAGCTTAGACCGCAGCACTGAAGCTTTCTTT. Residues: CASSLDRSTEAFF.